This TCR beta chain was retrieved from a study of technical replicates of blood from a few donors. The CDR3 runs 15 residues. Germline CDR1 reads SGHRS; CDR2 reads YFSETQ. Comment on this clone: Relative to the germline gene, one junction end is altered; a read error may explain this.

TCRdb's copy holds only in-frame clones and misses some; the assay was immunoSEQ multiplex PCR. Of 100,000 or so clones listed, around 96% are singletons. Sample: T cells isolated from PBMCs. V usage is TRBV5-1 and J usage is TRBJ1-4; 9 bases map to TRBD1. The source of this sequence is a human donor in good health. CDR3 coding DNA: TGCGCCAGCAGCGCACAGGGGGCGCCTAAGGAAAAACTGTTTTTT. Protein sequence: CASSAQGAPKEKLFF. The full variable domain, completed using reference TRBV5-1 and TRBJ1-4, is KAGVTQTPRYLIKTRGQQVTLSCSPISGHRSVSWYQQTPGQGLQFLFEYFSETQRNKGNFPGRFSGRQFSNSRSEMNVSTLELGDSALYLCASSAQGAPKEKLFFGSGTQLSVL.